The 8 T cell receptor beta chains below were found in one sample sequenced in a study of cytotoxic CD8 clonotypes in ibrutinib-treated CLL. This table comes from immunoSEQ multiplex PCR, and its TCRdb copy is limited to in-frame clones, with some not included. The sample includes roughly 330,000 clones, under 70% of them seen just once. The source was PBMCs, collected after 36 months of ibrutinib treatment. These receptors were obtained from a human donor with chronic lymphocytic leukemia.

This chain links TRBV5-1 with TRBJ1-2; TRBD1 matches 12 bases. Germline values: CDR1 SGHRS, CDR2 YFSETQ. The CDR3 loop spans 18 amino acids. J lost 4 bases, V lost 2 bases, and 12 bases had no gene match. CDR3 bases: TGCGCCAGCAGCTTCGGAGGGACAGGGGGCGCGACTTCCTATGGCTACACCTTC. This translates into CASSFGGTGGATSYGYTF.

This clone showed up just a few times. The chain combines TRBV28 with TRBJ2-3; 7 bases are a match to TRBD2. Germline trimming cut 6 bases from V and 4 bases from J; bases unmatched to any gene: 4. CDR1 and CDR2 (germline): MDHEN, SYDVKM. The CDR3 spans 13 residues. In DNA, the CDR3 is TGTGCCAGCAGGCGCCTAGCGGCAGATACGCAGTATTTT. Translated: CASRRLAADTQYF. The variable domain in full, with the rest retrieved from reference TRBV28 and TRBJ2-3, is DVKVTQSSRYLVKRTGEKVFLECVQDMDHENMFWYRQDPGLGLRLIYFSYDVKMKEKGDIPEGYSVSREKKERFSLILESASTNQTSMYLCASRRLAADTQYFGPGTRLTVL.

The chain joins TRBV29-1 to TRBJ2-5; 9 bases align to TRBD1. Germline trimming cut 7 bases from V and 5 bases from J; bases unmatched to any gene: 8. From germline, CDR1 is SQVTM and CDR2 ANQGSEA. The CDR3 extends over 13 amino acids. The CDR3 here is CSAGDRVTETQYF. The DNA for the CDR3 is TGCAGCGCCGGGGACAGGGTGACGGAGACCCAGTACTTC. The variable domain in full, with the rest retrieved from reference TRBV29-1 and TRBJ2-5, is SAVISQKPSRDICQRGTSLTIQCQVDSQVTMMFWYRQQPGQSLTLIATANQGSEATYESGFVIDKFPISRPNLTFSTLTVSNMSPEDSSIYLCSAGDRVTETQYFGPGTRLLVL.

This chain uses TRBV5-1 with TRBJ2-1, with D possibly being TRBD1 (5 bases). The CDR3 runs to 14 residues. Trimming took off 6 bases at V and 5 bases at J, with 15 bases between the two ends. Germline V gene sequence: CDR1 SGHRS, CDR2 YFSETQ. The CDR3 sequence is CASTPPDIDNEQFF. CDR3 nucleotide sequence: TGCGCCAGCACCCCTCCGGACATCGACAATGAGCAGTTCTTC.

The V call is TRBV14, the J call TRBJ2-6, with TRBD2 identical over 8 bases. The trim removed 4 bases at V and 0 bases at J, leaving 5 bases unmatched. CDR3 length: 17 residues. Germline V CDR1 and CDR2: SGHDN, FVKESK. CDR3 sequence: CASSRRGVLSGANVLTF. In nucleotides, the CDR3 is TGTGCCAGCAGCCGGCGGGGGGTCCTCTCTGGGGCCAACGTCCTGACTTTC.

This chain joins TRBV28 and TRBJ2-3; tentative D call: TRBD1 (6 bases). V lost 2 bases, J lost 0 bases, and 18 bases lay in between. This CDR3 is built from 18 residues. Germline V lookup: CDR1 MDHEN, CDR2 SYDVKM. CDR3 region: CASSLAGAAITSTDTQYF. In DNA, the CDR3 is TGTGCCAGCAGTTTAGCAGGGGCCGCCATTACCAGCACAGATACGCAGTATTTT.

The chain couples TRBV19 to TRBJ2-2; 7 bases agree with TRBD2. CDR1 and CDR2 (germline): LNHDA, SQIVND (reference sequence). This CDR3 region has 15 residues. V lost 7 bases and J lost 8; bases outside the gene matches: 13. DNA of the CDR3: TGTGCCAGTAAAGAGTCGGCGGGAGTGAGGGGGGAGCTGTTTTTT. Translated, it gives CASKESAGVRGELFF.

The V and J genes are TRBV2 and TRBJ2-4, with D maybe TRBD1 (5 bases). Trimming cost V 6 bases and J 0 bases, with 12 bases left between them. The CDR3 is 15 residues long. Germline V CDR1 and CDR2: SNHLY, FYNNEI. The CDR3 loop is CASRDSPIAKNIQYF. The CDR3 nucleotides are TGTGCCAGCAGAGACAGTCCTATAGCCAAAAACATTCAGTACTTC. The whole variable domain, filled in from reference TRBV2 and TRBJ2-4, reads EPEVTQTPSHQVTQMGQEVILRCVPISNHLYFYWYRQILGQKVEFLVSFYNNEISEKSEIFDDQFSVERPDGSNFTLKIRSTKLEDSAMYFCASRDSPIAKNIQYFGAGTRLSVL.